This T cell receptor (beta chain) stems from a study of a mutant IDH1 vaccine in newly diagnosed glioma. The wider study: The treated population exhibited a male proportion of roughly 60%, a female proportion of 37.5%, and a mean age of about 39 years.

The J segment lost 3 bases and the V segment lost 4 bases, leaving 2 bases of the junction unmatched. This CDR3 contains 15 residues. Germline V CDR1 and CDR2: SGHKS, YYEKEE (reference sequence). Time point defined: week 23, last vaccination. Topical imiquimod accompanied each vaccine dose, which consisted of 300 ug of mutant IDH1 20-mer peptide. Donors' newly diagnosed IDH1-mutant WHO grade 3 or 4 astrocytomas lacked nuclear ATRX. Data came from immunoSEQ multiplex PCR; TCRdb stores just in-frame clones and leaves some out. The sample contains tens of thousands of clones, 80% of which appear only once. This clone has only one observation. Its antigen is as yet unknown. Study findings and constraints: Pseudoprogression appears to have had no connection to changes in top peripheral T cell clonotypes. Among patients, roughly 93% showed immune responses induced by the vaccine.

The TCR was taken from a man in his forties or fifties with glioma. Sequenced here: PBMCs, sampled from a glioma patient whose treatment included an IDH1 peptide vaccine. The V gene is TRBV5-5, the J gene TRBJ1-6, with 9 bases matching TRBD1. The CDR3 bases are TGTGCCAGCAGCGTGGACAGGGGCTATAATTCACCCCTCCACTTT. It encodes CASSVDRGYNSPLHF.